This T cell receptor beta chain stems from a study of long-term antiretroviral therapy in people with HIV. The authors ran the immunoSEQ assay, v3.0, at survey level. Produced via immunoSEQ multiplex PCR; TCRdb's table is partial and in-frame only. The sample shows about 38,000 clones, over 75% of them seen only once. CDR3 length: 14 residues. Trimming removed 3 bases from V and 6 bases from J, with 15 bases in between. Germline-derived CDR1 and CDR2 are MDHEN and SYDVKM. Sequencing used unsorted PBMCs, obtained 1.5 years after starting antiretroviral therapy. The sequence derives from a man in his late teens or twenties with HIV. V usage is TRBV28 and J usage is TRBJ2-7, with D possibly matching TRBD2 (6 bases). CDR3 in DNA: TGTGCCAGCAGTTTTCCTCCGAAAGCGGGCGAGCAGTACTTC. Residues: CASSFPPKAGEQYF.